One sample yielded the 9 T cell receptor beta chains listed below, sequenced in a study of T-cell memory formation after mild COVID-19. TCRdb passed the 5' RACE reads through MiXCR, listing each CDR3 protein once. This sample yields 390,000 or so distinct CDR3 sequences, of which approximately 15% are seen a single time; 20% to 25% belongs to the top ten. The sequenced sample was PBMCs or a T cell subset sorted from them (not recorded which). These TCRs come from a man aged 18 to 30 who had mild COVID-19 (a few samples of this study predate the infection). Cell type and time point are not known.

This clonotype was seen more than once but under ten times. J is TRBJ2-6 and V is TRBV7-9, with 7 bases identical to TRBD1. Germline CDR1 is SEHNR and CDR2 is FQNEAQ (reference sequence). The J segment lost 1 base and the V segment lost 4 bases, leaving 16 bases of the junction unmatched. The CDR3 extends over 20 amino acids. This CDR3 is CASSSPLRQGQLSGANVLTF. In nucleotides, the CDR3 is TGTGCCAGCAGCTCCCCTCTAAGACAGGGACAATTATCTGGGGCCAACGTCCTGACTTTC.

The V gene is TRBV24-1, the J gene TRBJ1-5; D is undetermined. This CDR3 is built from 15 residues. The ends were cut back, 3 bases at V and 5 bases at J, with 13 bases in the middle. The germline V gene has CDR1 KGHDR and CDR2 SFDVKD. In DNA form, the CDR3 reads TGTGCCACCAGTGATCCCCGGGAACCATATCAGCCCCAGCATTTT. This translates into CATSDPREPYQPQHF.

The chain employs TRBV7-2 and TRBJ2-7, with D hard to call. Trimming left V 6 bases short and J 0 bases short, with 9 bases between. Germline values: CDR1 SGHTA, CDR2 FQGNSA. The CDR3 runs 13 residues. This chain's CDR3 is CASSFASSYEQYV. DNA for the CDR3: TGTGCCAGCAGTTTCGCGTCCTCCTACGAGCAGTACGTC.

The chain has TRBV6-5 and TRBJ1-1; no clear D gene. The ends were cut back, 0 bases at V and 3 bases at J, with 8 bases in the middle. The CDR3 totals 14 residues. Germline lookup yields CDR1 MNHEY and CDR2 SVGAGI. This CDR3 reads CASSYSPQDTEAFF. The DNA for the CDR3 is TGTGCCAGCAGTTACTCGCCCCAGGACACTGAAGCTTTCTTT.

The chain joins TRBV5-1 to TRBJ1-4; no firm D call. This CDR3 comprises 13 residues. V lost 3 bases and J lost 5, with 8 bases in between. Germline-derived CDR1 and CDR2 are SGHRS and YFSETQ. The chain's CDR3 is CASSSIPNEKLFF. The DNA for the CDR3 is TGCGCCAGCAGCTCCATCCCCAATGAAAAACTGTTTTTT. Filled out from reference TRBV5-1 and TRBJ1-4, the complete variable domain reads KAGVTQTPRYLIKTRGQQVTLSCSPISGHRSVSWYQQTPGQGLQFLFEYFSETQRNKGNFPGRFSGRQFSNSRSEMNVSTLELGDSALYLCASSSIPNEKLFFGSGTQLSVL.

This chain joins TRBV7-2 and TRBJ1-4; D ambiguous. This CDR3 has 18 amino acids. Trimming removed 0 bases at V and 0 bases at J, with 14 bases between. Germline lookup yields CDR1 SGHTA and CDR2 FQGNSA. CDR3 loop: CASSLAGSWVATNEKLFF. CDR3 nucleotides: TGTGCCAGCAGCTTAGCCGGCTCTTGGGTTGCAACTAATGAAAAACTGTTTTTT.

The genes are TRBV7-9 and TRBJ1-2; D remains ambiguous. The V and J ends lost 5 bases and 2 bases respectively, with 9 bases between them. Germline values: CDR1 SEHNR, CDR2 FQNEAQ (reference sequence). The CDR3 loop spans 13 amino acids. The CDR3 protein is CASSITQNYGYTF. Here the CDR3 DNA reads TGTGCCAGCAGCATCACGCAAAACTATGGCTACACCTTC. The full variable domain, completed using reference TRBV7-9 and TRBJ1-2, is DTGVSQNPRHKITKRGQNVTFRCDPISEHNRLYWYRQTLGQGPEFLTYFQNEAQLEKSRLLSDRFSAERPKGSFSTLEIQRTEQGDSAMYLCASSITQNYGYTFGSGTRLTVV.

This clonotype was seen more than once but under ten times. The chain is built from TRBV7-9 and TRBJ1-1, with D tentatively TRBD1 (6 bases). V lost 5 bases and J lost 14, with 18 bases in between. CDR3 length: 12 residues. Germline V gene sequence: CDR1 SEHNR, CDR2 FQNEAQ (reference sequence). The CDR3 spells CASSAADRIVFF. The CDR3 DNA reads as TGTGCCAGCAGCGCGGCCGACAGGATTGTGTTCTTT.

The chain employs TRBV5-1 and TRBJ2-1; 10 bases line up with TRBD2. The ends lost 2 bases at V and 0 bases at J; junction bases unmatched: 5. Germline V gene lookup returns CDR1 SGHRS and CDR2 YFSETQ. The CDR3 consists of 17 residues. This chain's CDR3 is CASSLGSGGPSYNEQFF. Written as DNA, the CDR3 is TGCGCCAGCAGCTTAGGTAGCGGGGGGCCCTCCTACAATGAGCAGTTCTTC.